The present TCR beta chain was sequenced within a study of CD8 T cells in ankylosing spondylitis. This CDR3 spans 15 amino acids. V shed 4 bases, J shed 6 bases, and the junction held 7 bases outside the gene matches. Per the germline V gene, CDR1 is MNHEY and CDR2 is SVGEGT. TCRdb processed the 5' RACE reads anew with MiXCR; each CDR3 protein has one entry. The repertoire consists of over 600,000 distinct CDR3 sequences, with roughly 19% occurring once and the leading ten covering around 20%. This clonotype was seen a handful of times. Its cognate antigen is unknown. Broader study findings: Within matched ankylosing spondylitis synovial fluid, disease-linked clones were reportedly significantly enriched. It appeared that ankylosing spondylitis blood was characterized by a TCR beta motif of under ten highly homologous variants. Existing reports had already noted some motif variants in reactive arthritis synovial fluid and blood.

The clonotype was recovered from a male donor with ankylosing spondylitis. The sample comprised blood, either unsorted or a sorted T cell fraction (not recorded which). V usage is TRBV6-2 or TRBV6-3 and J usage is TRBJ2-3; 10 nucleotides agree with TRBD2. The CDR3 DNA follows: TGTGCCAGCAGTTTGACTAGCGGGTCCCGTGATACGCAGTATTTT. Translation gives CASSLTSGSRDTQYF.